The rows below give T cell receptor beta chains drawn from one sample of a study of OX40 agonist ivuxolimab in advanced cancers. Data came from immunoSEQ multiplex PCR; TCRdb stores just in-frame clones and leaves some out. The sample carries 90,000 to 100,000 clones, around nine tenths recorded once. The sample here was CD4+ or CD8+ T cells sorted from blood, taken in a trial of the OX40 agonist ivuxolimab. The source is an adult with an advanced solid tumor such as melanoma, head and neck, liver or kidney cancer. CDR3s leave out the opening cysteine and the closing phenylalanine or tryptophan. A D gene is named only where the DNA matches it firmly. Size is omitted from some rows. Given values are once, few, many or a class for expanded clones.

cdr3_aa: ASTSSGSSSGTDTQY
j_call: TRBJ2-3
clone_size: NA
cdr3_length: 15
v_call: TRBV10-2
d_call: TRBD2

cdr3_aa: ATSPGQGNRELF
j_call: TRBJ2-2
clone_size: once
cdr3_length: 12
v_call: TRBV15
d_call: TRBD1

cdr3_aa: AWGQGRDTQY
j_call: TRBJ2-3
clone_size: NA
cdr3_length: 10
v_call: TRBV30
d_call: TRBD1

cdr3_aa: ASSEDMRPLIYGYT
j_call: TRBJ1-2
clone_size: NA
cdr3_length: 14
v_call: TRBV6-1
d_call: NA

cdr3_aa: ASSLGQGTGDTQY
j_call: TRBJ2-3
clone_size: NA
cdr3_length: 13
v_call: TRBV11-3
d_call: TRBD1

cdr3_aa: ASSDSRGEKLF
j_call: TRBJ1-4
clone_size: NA
cdr3_length: 11
v_call: TRBV27
d_call: NA

cdr3_aa: ASSAGTSGREQF
j_call: TRBJ2-1
clone_size: NA
cdr3_length: 12
v_call: TRBV6-1
d_call: TRBD2

cdr3_aa: ASSAGLASTDTQY
j_call: TRBJ2-3
clone_size: NA
cdr3_length: 13
v_call: TRBV9
d_call: TRBD2

cdr3_aa: ASTTGTGNYGYT
j_call: TRBJ1-2
clone_size: few
cdr3_length: 12
v_call: TRBV6-1
d_call: NA

cdr3_aa: ASSIGTRDKNTEAF
j_call: TRBJ1-1
clone_size: NA
cdr3_length: 14
v_call: TRBV19
d_call: NA

cdr3_aa: ASSLGPSTNEQF
j_call: TRBJ2-1
clone_size: NA
cdr3_length: 12
v_call: TRBV6-4
d_call: NA

cdr3_aa: ASSPRQGGMQPQH
j_call: TRBJ1-5
clone_size: NA
cdr3_length: 13
v_call: TRBV27
d_call: TRBD1

cdr3_aa: ASRTGTPLEKLF
j_call: TRBJ1-4
clone_size: NA
cdr3_length: 12
v_call: TRBV28
d_call: NA

cdr3_aa: ASSQGYRGAFFYNEQF
j_call: TRBJ2-1
clone_size: NA
cdr3_length: 16
v_call: TRBV14
d_call: TRBD1

cdr3_aa: ASSLDGGTTPLH
j_call: TRBJ1-6
clone_size: NA
cdr3_length: 12
v_call: TRBV27
d_call: NA

cdr3_aa: ASSPPPTDTQY
j_call: TRBJ2-3
clone_size: once
cdr3_length: 11
v_call: TRBV18
d_call: NA

cdr3_aa: ASSSPQGGETQY
j_call: TRBJ2-5
clone_size: NA
cdr3_length: 12
v_call: TRBV28
d_call: TRBD2

cdr3_aa: ATNPRQGPPQY
j_call: TRBJ2-3
clone_size: NA
cdr3_length: 11
v_call: TRBV19
d_call: TRBD1

cdr3_aa: ASTERANSYNEQF
j_call: TRBJ2-1
clone_size: NA
cdr3_length: 13
v_call: TRBV19
d_call: NA

cdr3_aa: SGDRAGTEAF
j_call: TRBJ1-1
clone_size: NA
cdr3_length: 10
v_call: TRBV29-1
d_call: TRBD1

cdr3_aa: ASSFGITGAGETQY
j_call: TRBJ2-5
clone_size: NA
cdr3_length: 14
v_call: TRBV5-1
d_call: NA

cdr3_aa: ASSFTRTDTQY
j_call: TRBJ2-3
clone_size: NA
cdr3_length: 11
v_call: TRBV5-6
d_call: NA

cdr3_aa: SVGQGGTDTQY
j_call: TRBJ2-3
clone_size: NA
cdr3_length: 11
v_call: TRBV29-1
d_call: TRBD1

cdr3_aa: AWETSGSINEQF
j_call: TRBJ2-1
clone_size: NA
cdr3_length: 12
v_call: TRBV30
d_call: TRBD2

cdr3_aa: ASTDGTSTDTQY
j_call: TRBJ2-3
clone_size: NA
cdr3_length: 12
v_call: TRBV5-1
d_call: NA

cdr3_aa: ASSLALQREQY
j_call: TRBJ2-7
clone_size: NA
cdr3_length: 11
v_call: TRBV7-7
d_call: NA

cdr3_aa: ASRRNLPDEAF
j_call: TRBJ1-1
clone_size: NA
cdr3_length: 11
v_call: TRBV5-5
d_call: NA

cdr3_aa: ASSYYMGSNTGELF
j_call: TRBJ2-2
clone_size: NA
cdr3_length: 14
v_call: TRBV7-3
d_call: NA

cdr3_aa: ASSLTSNQPQH
j_call: TRBJ1-5
clone_size: NA
cdr3_length: 11
v_call: TRBV16
d_call: NA

cdr3_aa: ASRGADTYGYT
j_call: TRBJ1-2
clone_size: NA
cdr3_length: 11
v_call: TRBV27
d_call: NA

cdr3_aa: ASSLVEIRETQY
j_call: TRBJ2-5
clone_size: once
cdr3_length: 12
v_call: TRBV5-1
d_call: NA

cdr3_aa: SAALGYEQY
j_call: TRBJ2-7
clone_size: NA
cdr3_length: 9
v_call: TRBV20-1
d_call: NA

cdr3_aa: ASSFRRPGAETQY
j_call: TRBJ2-5
clone_size: NA
cdr3_length: 13
v_call: TRBV7-2
d_call: NA

cdr3_aa: ASSRGVAF
j_call: TRBJ1-1
clone_size: NA
cdr3_length: 8
v_call: TRBV6-1
d_call: NA

cdr3_aa: ASSGANTEAF
j_call: TRBJ1-1
clone_size: NA
cdr3_length: 10
v_call: TRBV2
d_call: NA

cdr3_aa: ASSPRGGLHNEQF
j_call: TRBJ2-1
clone_size: NA
cdr3_length: 13
v_call: TRBV18
d_call: NA

cdr3_aa: ASSLAGTTDTQY
j_call: TRBJ2-3
clone_size: once
cdr3_length: 12
v_call: TRBV7-9
d_call: TRBD2

cdr3_aa: TSSRPQPQH
j_call: TRBJ1-5
clone_size: NA
cdr3_length: 9
v_call: TRBV1
d_call: NA

cdr3_aa: ASSRLAGSGANVLT
j_call: TRBJ2-6
clone_size: NA
cdr3_length: 14
v_call: TRBV19
d_call: TRBD2

cdr3_aa: ASRMGIENTEAF
j_call: TRBJ1-1
clone_size: NA
cdr3_length: 12
v_call: TRBV6-5
d_call: NA

cdr3_aa: ASSPEQGLGLP
j_call: TRBJ1-2
clone_size: NA
cdr3_length: 11
v_call: TRBV7-9
d_call: TRBD1

cdr3_aa: ASSRRWGQGTDTQY
j_call: TRBJ2-3
clone_size: NA
cdr3_length: 14
v_call: TRBV9
d_call: NA

cdr3_aa: ASSMALGDTQY
j_call: TRBJ2-3
clone_size: NA
cdr3_length: 11
v_call: TRBV5-1
d_call: NA

cdr3_aa: ASSHLSRSQGKYNEQF
j_call: TRBJ2-1
clone_size: NA
cdr3_length: 16
v_call: TRBV4-3
d_call: NA

cdr3_aa: ASSPTSLGTGELF
j_call: TRBJ2-2
clone_size: NA
cdr3_length: 13
v_call: TRBV7-3
d_call: NA

cdr3_aa: ATREREGTDTQY
j_call: TRBJ2-3
clone_size: NA
cdr3_length: 12
v_call: TRBV11-2
d_call: TRBD2

cdr3_aa: ASSIWTGGQETQY
j_call: TRBJ2-5
clone_size: NA
cdr3_length: 13
v_call: TRBV19
d_call: TRBD1

cdr3_aa: ASSFGQGATKLF
j_call: TRBJ1-4
clone_size: few
cdr3_length: 12
v_call: TRBV13
d_call: TRBD1

cdr3_aa: ASSYRAVNTGELF
j_call: TRBJ2-2
clone_size: once
cdr3_length: 13
v_call: TRBV6-5
d_call: NA

cdr3_aa: ASSAPTGPTGELF
j_call: TRBJ2-2
clone_size: NA
cdr3_length: 13
v_call: TRBV11-3
d_call: TRBD1

cdr3_aa: ASSEAQGGQETQY
j_call: TRBJ2-5
clone_size: NA
cdr3_length: 13
v_call: TRBV6-1
d_call: NA

cdr3_aa: AASGGIGTDTQY
j_call: TRBJ2-3
clone_size: NA
cdr3_length: 12
v_call: TRBV6-1
d_call: TRBD1

cdr3_aa: ASGLSGANVLT
j_call: TRBJ2-6
clone_size: NA
cdr3_length: 11
v_call: TRBV11-2
d_call: NA

cdr3_aa: ASRKTGVGGELF
j_call: TRBJ2-2
clone_size: NA
cdr3_length: 12
v_call: TRBV7-2
d_call: TRBD1